A single sample is the source of the 6 T cell receptor beta chains below, sequenced in a study of beta chain features in type 1 diabetes. Every bit of the isolated RNA underwent reverse transcription, so sequencing read expressed TCRB transcripts. TCRdb's table, derived via immunoSEQ multiplex PCR, lists solely in-frame clones and lacks some. Found here are 330,000 or so clones, about 20% of them singletons; the top ten hold around 0.04%. Sequenced input: naive CD4+ T cells from blood. These receptors originate from a woman in her late teens or twenties in good health.

This sequence joins TRBV30 and TRBJ2-5, with D perhaps matching TRBD1 (6 bases). V dropped 4 bases and J dropped 5 bases, with 17 bases sitting between them. The germline gives CDR1 GTSNPN, CDR2 SVGIG (reference sequence). This CDR3 spans 14 amino acids. The CDR3 DNA reads as TGTGCCTGGACCGGCAGGGGAGTAGGGGAGACCCAGTACTTC. Translation: CAWTGRGVGETQYF.

In DNA, the CDR3 is TGTGCCAGCAGCTTAGAGCGCTCCGAGCAGTTCTTC. It yields the protein CASSLERSEQFF. This chain joins TRBV11-2 and TRBJ2-1, with no clear D. Trimming took 0 bases from V and 10 from J, leaving 7 bases between them. The germline V gene encodes CDR1 SGHAT and CDR2 FQNNGV. The CDR3 is 12 amino acids.

With regard to this clone: This specimen includes other DNA sequences encoding the same CDR3. The chain's CDR3 is CASSVLDSYGYTF. CDR3 bases: TGTGCCAGCAGCGTCCTCGACTCCTATGGCTACACCTTC. The rearrangement uses TRBV9 and TRBJ1-2; no clear D gene. The CDR3 contains 13 residues. CDR1 and CDR2 from the germline V gene are SGDLS and YYNGEE. Deletions cut 2 bases from V and 4 bases from J, with 9 bases between.

CDR3 sequence reads: CASSPTAESYEQYF. CDR3 DNA: TGTGCCAGCAGCCCGACAGCCGAATCCTACGAGCAGTACTTC. The chain uses TRBV6-6 and TRBJ2-7, with D perhaps TRBD1 (5 bases). V dropped 6 bases and J dropped 1 base, with 13 bases sitting between them. The germline CDR1 and CDR2 sequences are MNHNY and SVGAGI (reference sequence). The CDR3 covers 14 residues.

The rearrangement links TRBV5-1 to TRBJ2-7; D perhaps matches TRBD2 (5 bases). CDR1 is SGHRS and CDR2 is YFSETQ in the germline V gene. The CDR3 loop spans 13 amino acids. Trimming shortened V by 0 bases and J by 5 bases, and 9 bases separated the two germline ends. Here the CDR3 reads CASSLGGVDEQYF. The CDR3 DNA reads TGCGCCAGCAGCTTGGGGGGAGTTGACGAGCAGTACTTC. Full variable domain (rest looked up from reference TRBV5-1 and TRBJ2-7): KAGVTQTPRYLIKTRGQQVTLSCSPISGHRSVSWYQQTPGQGLQFLFEYFSETQRNKGNFPGRFSGRQFSNSRSEMNVSTLELGDSALYLCASSLGGVDEQYFGPGTRLTVT.

This clone was seen a few times. The chain employs TRBV7-2 and TRBJ1-2; D is perhaps TRBD1 (6 bases). This CDR3 spans 15 amino acids. Trimming removed 3 bases at V and 4 bases at J, with 15 bases between. The germline V gene has CDR1 SGHTA and CDR2 FQGNSA. The CDR3 DNA reads TGTGCCAGCAGCTTCGTCGGGGGGCTGAGCTATGGCTACACCTTC. The encoded protein is CASSFVGGLSYGYTF.